This T cell receptor (beta chain) was retrieved from a study of blood T cell repertoires in COVID-19. About the study: Samples of COVID-19 (acute and convalescent) were obtained from the United States, Italy and Spain. Nucleic acid was either cDNA or gDNA, and it came from T cells, B-cell-depleted T cells, or PBMCs.

In the original processing: Amplification of reference gene primers provided the estimated nucleated cell counts. TCRdb keeps only in-frame clones here, not all; method: immunoSEQ multiplex PCR. For V, J and clone size, that table is used; D and trimming come from the DNA. The table shows a few hundred thousand clones, with about 90% occurring only once. The V segment lost 4 bases and the J segment 4 bases; nucleotides outside the gene matches: 18. The germline CDR1 and CDR2 sequences are SQVTM and ANQGSEA. The CDR3 covers 17 residues. Followed over time, Seattle patients had been enrolled while infection was active.

The clonotype was recovered from a woman in her twenties or thirties with COVID-19, enrolled during active disease. The genes are TRBV29-1 and TRBJ2-7; 8 bases align to TRBD2. The sequencing sample was made of peripheral blood. The CDR3 protein is CSVVRSSGGFRRYEQYF. The CDR3, as DNA: TGCAGCGTTGTACGCTCGTCGGGGGGGTTCAGAAGGTACGAGCAGTACTTC.